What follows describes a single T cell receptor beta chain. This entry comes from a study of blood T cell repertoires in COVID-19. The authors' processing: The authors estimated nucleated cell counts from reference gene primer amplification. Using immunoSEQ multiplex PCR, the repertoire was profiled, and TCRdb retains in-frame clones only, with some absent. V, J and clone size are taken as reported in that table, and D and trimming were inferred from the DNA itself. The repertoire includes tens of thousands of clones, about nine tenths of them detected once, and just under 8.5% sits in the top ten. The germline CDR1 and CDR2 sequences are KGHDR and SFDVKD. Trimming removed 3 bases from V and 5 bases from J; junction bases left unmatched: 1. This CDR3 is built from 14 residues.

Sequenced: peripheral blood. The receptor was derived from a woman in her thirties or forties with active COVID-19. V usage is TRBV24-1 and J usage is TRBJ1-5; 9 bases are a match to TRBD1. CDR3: CATSDGTGYQPQHF. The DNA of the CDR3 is TGTGCCACCAGTGATGGGACAGGGTATCAGCCCCAGCATTTT.